These 19 T cell receptor beta chains were sequenced from one sample in a study of beta chain features in type 1 diabetes. Isolated RNA was reverse transcribed in full, so expressed TCRB transcripts were sequenced. The data were produced by immunoSEQ multiplex PCR, yet TCRdb's version contains in-frame clones alone and is incomplete. The table has about 350,000 clones, around a fifth seen once. The specimen sequenced was naive CD4+ T cells from blood. All receptors derive from a woman aged 18-29 years in good health.

This clone was seen more than once but under ten times. The chain carries TRBV5-1 and TRBJ1-2; D gene ambiguous. Per germline, CDR1 SGHRS and CDR2 YFSETQ. This CDR3 region has 15 residues. V gave up 0 bases and J gave up 8 bases, with 17 bases separating them. In nucleotides, the CDR3 is TGCGCCAGCAGCTTGGGACGGGAGAAGGAGGAAGGCTACACCTTC. This codes for CASSLGREKEEGYTF.

The rearrangement uses TRBV4-1 and TRBJ2-7, with D hard to call. V lost 1 base, J lost 2 bases, and 6 bases lay in between. Per the germline V gene, CDR1 is MGHRA and CDR2 is YSYEKL. The CDR3 has 13 residues. The CDR3 loop is CASSQGVAYEQYF. CDR3 bases: TGCGCCAGCAGCCAAGGTGTCGCCTACGAGCAGTACTTC.

The rearrangement links TRBV30 to TRBJ1-1, with TRBD1 matching over 9 bases. Per germline, CDR1 GTSNPN and CDR2 SVGIG (reference sequence). J lost 8 bases, V lost 7 bases, and 11 bases had no gene match. This CDR3 has 13 residues. The CDR3 DNA sequence: TGTGCCTACGCCCGGGACAGGGAAGCAGAAGCTTTCTTT. Protein sequence: CAYARDREAEAFF.

This chain uses TRBV6-5 with TRBJ2-3, with 9 bases lining up with TRBD2. The CDR3 contains 16 residues. Germline CDR1 reads MNHEY; CDR2 reads SVGAGI. V was pared by 0 bases and J by 4 bases, with 5 bases of the junction left unmatched. The CDR3 reads CASSYSSGRRPDTQYF. In DNA, the CDR3 is TGTGCCAGCAGTTACTCGAGCGGGAGGCGTCCAGATACGCAGTATTTT.

Here the CDR3 DNA reads TGTGCCAGCACTTGGACCGGGACTAGCGTGAGGCGTCAAGAGACCCAGTACTTC. It yields the protein CASTWTGTSVRRQETQYF. This sequence joins TRBV7-9 and TRBJ2-5, with 10 bases aligning to TRBD2. The germline gives CDR1 SEHNR, CDR2 FQNEAQ (reference sequence). The CDR3 length is 18 residues. J gave up 2 bases and V 7 bases, and 16 bases lay outside the gene matches.

A single count supports this clone. This chain links TRBV19 with TRBJ2-2, with 7 positions matching TRBD1. The CDR3 has 16 amino acids. Looked up from germline, CDR1 is LNHDA and CDR2 is SQIVND (reference sequence). The J segment lost 6 bases and the V segment lost 3 bases, leaving 10 bases of the junction unmatched. The CDR3 bases are TGTGCCAGTAGTATCCTGACAGGGAAGGGCGCCGGGGAGCTGTTTTTT. This translates into CASSILTGKGAGELFF.

V gene TRBV4-3 combines with J gene TRBJ2-6; perhaps TRBD2 as D (6 bases). This CDR3 contains 17 residues. V dropped 4 bases and J dropped 2 bases, with 15 bases sitting between them. Germline V gene sequence: CDR1 LGHNA, CDR2 YSLEER. The CDR3 reads CASSPRFGGPGANVLTF. CDR3 in DNA: TGCGCCAGCAGCCCCCGCTTTGGAGGGCCTGGGGCCAACGTCCTGACTTTC.

A few counts support this clone. This chain's CDR3 is CASSHPASGRSHEQYF. The CDR3 DNA reads as TGTGCCAGCAGCCACCCGGCTAGCGGGAGGTCCCACGAGCAGTACTTC. This rearrangement joins TRBV5-4 to TRBJ2-7; the match to TRBD2 covers 11 bases. Trimming at V came to 4 bases and at J to 5 bases, leaving 11 bases not matched to a gene. The CDR3 has 16 amino acids. CDR1 and CDR2 (germline): SGHNT, YYREEE (reference sequence).

The gene calls are TRBV4-2 and TRBJ1-1; D might be TRBD1 (6 bases). The germline CDR1 and CDR2 sequences are LGHNA and YNFKEQ. CDR3 length equals 13 residues. V lost 0 bases to trimming and J lost 10 bases, with 12 bases between them. DNA of the CDR3: TGTGCCAGCAGCCAAGATCGAACAGGGATAGCTTTCTTT. It yields the protein CASSQDRTGIAFF.

This clone was observed a few times. CDR3 in amino acids: CASSRGDRDRVHQPQHF. CDR3 in DNA: TGCGCCAGCAGCAGGGGGGACCGGGACAGGGTGCATCAGCCCCAGCATTTT. The chain carries TRBV23-1 and TRBJ1-5; 9 bases match TRBD1. TRBV23-1 is reported as an ORF; its role is uncertain. The V segment lost 6 bases and the J segment 5 bases; nucleotides outside the gene matches: 14. The CDR3 sequence is 17 residues long.

This clone was seen more than once but under ten times. The gene calls are TRBV20-1 and TRBJ2-7; D gene ambiguous. There are 11 residues in the CDR3. The germline V gene encodes CDR1 DFQATT and CDR2 SNEGSKA (reference sequence). The V end was cut by 4 bases, the J end by 3 bases, with 7 bases between. The CDR3 loop is CSANEDYEQYF. In DNA form, the CDR3 reads TGCAGTGCTAACGAGGACTACGAGCAGTACTTC.

This clone was counted between two and nine times. This chain joins TRBV6-5 and TRBJ2-7; 10 nucleotides line up with TRBD1. CDR1 and CDR2 from the germline V gene are MNHEY and SVGAGI. Germline trimming cut 5 bases from V and 5 bases from J; bases unmatched to any gene: 6. The CDR3 is 14 residues long. The CDR3: CASSTRDRGHEQYF. CDR3 coding DNA: TGTGCCAGCAGTACTCGGGACAGGGGCCACGAGCAGTACTTC.

This sequence joins TRBV5-1 and TRBJ2-3; 9 nucleotides agree with TRBD2. V lost 4 bases to trimming and J lost 4 bases; unmatched junction nucleotides: 10. The CDR3 extends over 16 amino acids. Looked up from germline, CDR1 is SGHRS and CDR2 is YFSETQ. The CDR3, as DNA: TGCGCCAGCAGCACCGTAGCGGGAGTCGCCGCAGATACGCAGTATTTT. Protein product: CASSTVAGVAADTQYF.

This clone was picked up a small number of times. The genes are TRBV5-4 and TRBJ2-7; 11 positions match TRBD1. There are 15 residues in the CDR3. V was pared by 2 bases and J by 1 base, with 2 bases of the junction left unmatched. CDR1 and CDR2 from the germline V gene are SGHNT and YYREEE (reference sequence). The CDR3 reads CASSFRDRGSYEQYF. In nucleotides, the CDR3 is TGTGCCAGCAGCTTTAGGGACAGGGGGTCCTACGAGCAGTACTTC. The full variable domain, rest sourced from reference TRBV5-4 and TRBJ2-7, is ETGVTQSPTHLIKTRGQQVTLRCSSQSGHNTVSWYQQALGQGPQFIFQYYREEENGRGNFPPRFSGLQFPNYSSELNVNALELDDSALYLCASSFRDRGSYEQYFGPGTRLTVT.

For the CDR3, the DNA is TGCGCCAGCAGCTTGCAGGGGATGGGCAAAAACATTCAGTACTTC. Amino acid sequence: CASSLQGMGKNIQYF. V and J are TRBV5-1 and TRBJ2-4, with D maybe TRBD1 (6 bases). Germline V gives CDR1 SGHRS, CDR2 YFSETQ. Trimming shortened V by 1 base and J by 3 bases, and 11 bases separated the two germline ends. The CDR3 length is 15 residues.

This rearrangement joins TRBV6-5 to TRBJ2-1, with a weak D call TRBD2 (6 bases). Germline assignment: CDR1 MNHEY and CDR2 SVGAGI. With 6 bases removed from V and 4 bases from J, the gap between germline ends came to 13 bases. The CDR3 sequence is 14 residues long. The CDR3 region has the DNA TGTGCCAGCAGGCCCGCGGGGTCGTACAATGAGCAGTTCTTC. It codes for CASRPAGSYNEQFF.

Only a few counts were recorded for this clone. The chain recombines TRBV7-3 with TRBJ2-1; 11 nucleotides match TRBD2. V gave up 4 bases and J gave up 9 bases; unmatched junction bases: 5. Germline V gene lookup returns CDR1 SGHTA and CDR2 FQGTGA. This CDR3 comprises 14 residues. The CDR3 reads CASSSTSGESEQFF. In DNA, the CDR3 is TGTGCCAGCAGCTCGACTAGCGGGGAGTCTGAGCAGTTCTTC. Full variable domain (rest looked up from reference TRBV7-3 and TRBJ2-1): GAGVSQTPSNKVTEKGKYVELRCDPISGHTALYWYRQSLGQGPEFLIYFQGTGAADDSGLPNDRFFAVRPEGSVSTLKIQRTERGDSAVYLCASSSTSGESEQFFGPGTRLTVL.

This chain joins TRBV9 and TRBJ2-5; D perhaps matches TRBD2 (7 bases). V lost 4 bases to trimming and J lost 5 bases, with 18 bases between them. The CDR3 has 15 amino acids. The germline CDR1 and CDR2 sequences are SGDLS and YYNGEE. The CDR3 coding sequence is TGTGCCAGCAGCCCCCCTCGAGGGGGGGCGGAGACCCAGTACTTC. It is translated as CASSPPRGGAETQYF.

This clone appeared a few times. J is TRBJ2-3 and V is TRBV4-1, with 7 nucleotides matching TRBD2. Germline lookup yields CDR1 MGHRA and CDR2 YSYEKL. The CDR3 totals 15 residues. With 3 bases clipped from V and 3 bases from J, the junction kept 6 bases outside the gene matches. The CDR3 nucleotides are TGCGCCAGCAGCCAGGTTCTCGGGGGGACAGATACGCAGTATTTT. This sequence encodes CASSQVLGGTDTQYF.